The sequence of this T cell receptor (beta chain) was determined in a study of CD8+ T cells in alopecia areata. Treatment denoted: oral pan-JAK inhibitor, 5-10 mg twice daily. Study-wide findings and caveats: Normal skin's resident alphabeta T cells are also sequenced in scalp samples.

The CDR3 is made up of 18 amino acids. Trimming took off 5 bases at V and 0 bases at J, with 20 bases between the two ends. Germline V CDR1 and CDR2: SGHTA, FQGNSA. The authors extracted RNA and reverse transcribed it into cDNA as the sequencing template. The repertoire was sequenced with immunoSEQ multiplex PCR; TCRdb's copy has only in-frame clones and lacks some. The sample shows around 190,000 clones, over 60% of them seen only once. With regard to this clone: The antigen is not known.

The sequencing here drew on CD4+ T cells sorted from blood, taken at week 4, from a patient treated with tofacitinib. J is TRBJ1-5 and V is TRBV7-2; no reliable D call. The TCR comes from a human donor with alopecia areata. The CDR3 nucleotides read TGTGCCAGCAGCCCTCGGCTCATGAGGGATTATAGCAATCAGCCCCAGCATTTT. It codes for CASSPRLMRDYSNQPQHF.